Below, 11 T cell receptor beta chains from the same sample are listed, as sequenced in a study of Tregs in tolerant kidney transplant recipients. Clones were read by immunoSEQ multiplex PCR, and TCRdb kept only the in-frame ones, dropping some. The sample consists of about 240,000 clones, roughly four fifths of them appearing once. The source material was CD4+ T cells from blood. The origin of the receptors is a human donor in good health.

The chain joins TRBV5-1 to TRBJ2-5; D gene unclear. The length of the CDR3 is 13 residues. With 2 bases removed from V and 1 base from J, the gap between germline ends came to 6 bases. Looked up from germline, CDR1 is SGHRS and CDR2 is YFSETQ. The CDR3 nucleotides read TGCGCCAGCAGCTTAAACCCCCAAGAGACCCAGTACTTC. This sequence encodes CASSLNPQETQYF.

The chain uses TRBV6-1 and TRBJ1-2; possibly TRBD1 for D (6 bases). Germline V CDR1 and CDR2: MNHNS, SASEGT. This CDR3 has 14 amino acids. Trimming pared 1 base from V and 6 bases from J, leaving 12 bases between. DNA of the CDR3: TGTGCCAGCAGTGAAGACAGGGCCCCTCATGGCTACACCTTC. It is translated as CASSEDRAPHGYTF.

The chain combines TRBV19 with TRBJ1-2, with 8 nucleotides matching TRBD1. With V trimmed by 4 bases and J by 6 bases, 10 bases remained unmatched. The germline V gene encodes CDR1 LNHDA and CDR2 SQIVND (reference sequence). The CDR3 is made up of 15 amino acids. The CDR3 DNA reads as TGTGCCAGTAGTACCGATCGCAGGGGGCGGGATGGCTACACCTTC. Translation gives CASSTDRRGRDGYTF.

CDR3 sequence (DNA): TGTGCCAGCAGCTTAACGCAGGGGCTTAACACTGAAGCTTTCTTT. This codes for CASSLTQGLNTEAFF. V gene TRBV7-6 combines with J gene TRBJ1-1; possibly TRBD1 for D (6 bases). This CDR3 comprises 15 residues. V lost 2 bases to trimming and J lost 2 bases, with 12 bases between them. Germline CDR1 is SGHVS and CDR2 is FNYEAQ.

The J gene is TRBJ2-5, the V gene TRBV5-1; D gene ambiguous. This CDR3 has 15 residues. Per the germline V gene, CDR1 is SGHRS and CDR2 is YFSETQ. V lost 0 bases to trimming and J lost 2 bases, with 11 bases between them. DNA of the CDR3: TGCGCCAGCAGCTTGGCGCATGGGGAACAAGAGACCCAGTACTTC. Its translation: CASSLAHGEQETQYF.

The chain is built from TRBV6-5 and TRBJ1-5; possibly TRBD1 for D (6 bases). V gave up 5 bases and J gave up 7 bases, with 15 bases separating them. Per germline, CDR1 MNHEY and CDR2 SVGAGI. CDR3 length equals 14 residues. The CDR3 region is CASSETQGGQPQHF. CDR3 in DNA: TGTGCCAGCAGTGAAACACAGGGCGGGCAGCCCCAGCATTTT.

DNA of the CDR3: TGCGCCAGCAGCGGCGGGCCTGGGATCCCTGAAGCTTTCTTT. This gives the protein CASSGGPGIPEAFF. J is TRBJ1-1 and V is TRBV5-1; no reliable D call. The CDR3 covers 14 residues. The V and J ends lost 4 bases and 6 bases respectively, with 16 bases between them. The germline CDR1 and CDR2 sequences are SGHRS and YFSETQ.

The V gene is TRBV11-2, the J gene TRBJ2-2; 12 nucleotides align to TRBD2. This CDR3 has 16 residues. CDR1 and CDR2 (germline): SGHAT, FQNNGV. V gave up 5 bases and J gave up 6 bases; unmatched junction bases: 7. Written as DNA, the CDR3 is TGTGCCAGCAGCCCGCTAGCGGGAGGGCCGGCCGGGGAGCTGTTTTTT. Its protein product is CASSPLAGGPAGELFF.

V usage is TRBV6-1 and J usage is TRBJ2-5; 8 bases are shared with TRBD1. The CDR3 totals 16 residues. J gave up 7 bases and V 0 bases, and 10 bases lay outside the gene matches. Germline CDR1 is MNHNS and CDR2 is SASEGT. CDR3 nucleotides: TGTGCCAGCAGTGAAGCAGGGGCCTTACAGGGGGGGACCCAGTACTTC. Translation gives CASSEAGALQGGTQYF.

The rearrangement joins TRBV6-5 to TRBJ1-5; TRBD1 aligns across 9 bases. J lost 6 bases, V lost 3 bases, and 3 bases had no gene match. In germline, CDR1 is MNHEY, CDR2 SVGAGI. CDR3 size: 14 residues. CDR3 DNA: TGTGCCAGCAGTTATGGACAGGGGAGTCAGCCCCAGCATTTT. Protein product: CASSYGQGSQPQHF.

The V gene is TRBV19, the J gene TRBJ2-5, with 14 bases identical to TRBD2. CDR3 length: 13 amino acids. Germline CDR1 reads LNHDA; CDR2 reads SQIVND (reference sequence). Trimming at V came to 9 bases and at J to 5 bases, leaving 2 bases not matched to a gene. CDR3 nucleotides: TGTGCCAGGACTAGCGGGAGGGGGGAGACCCAGTACTTC. It encodes CARTSGRGETQYF.